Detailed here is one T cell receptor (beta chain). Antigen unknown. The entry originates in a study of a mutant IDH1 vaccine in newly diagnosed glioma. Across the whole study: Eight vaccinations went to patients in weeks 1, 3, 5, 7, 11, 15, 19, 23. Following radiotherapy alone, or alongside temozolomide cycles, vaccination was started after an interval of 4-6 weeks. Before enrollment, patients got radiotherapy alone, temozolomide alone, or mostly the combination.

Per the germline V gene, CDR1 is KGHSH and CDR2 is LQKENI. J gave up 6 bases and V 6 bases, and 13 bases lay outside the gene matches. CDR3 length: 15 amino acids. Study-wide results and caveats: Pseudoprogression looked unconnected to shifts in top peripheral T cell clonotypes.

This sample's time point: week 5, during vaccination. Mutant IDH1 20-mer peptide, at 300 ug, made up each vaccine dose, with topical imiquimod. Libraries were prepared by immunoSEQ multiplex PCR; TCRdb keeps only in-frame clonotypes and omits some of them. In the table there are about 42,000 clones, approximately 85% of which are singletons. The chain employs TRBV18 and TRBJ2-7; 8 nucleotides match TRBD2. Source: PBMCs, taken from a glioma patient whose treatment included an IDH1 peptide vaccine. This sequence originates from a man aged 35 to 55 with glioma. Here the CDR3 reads CASSLPPRGGIEQYF. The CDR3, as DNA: TGTGCCAGCTCGCTCCCCCCACGGGGGGGTATCGAGCAGTACTTC. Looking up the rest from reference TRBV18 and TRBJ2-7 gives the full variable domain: NAGVMQNPRHLVRRRGQEARLRCSPMKGHSHVYWYRQLPEEGLKFMVYLQKENIIDESGMPKERFSAEFPKEGPSILRIQQVVRGDSAAYFCASSLPPRGGIEQYFGPGTRLTVT.